This TCR beta chain was captured by sequencing in a study of T cells in Graves' hyperthyroidism and ophthalmopathy. The overall study: Peripheral blood was drawn at first diagnosis, prior to all treatment.

In its sample, this clonotype was seen many times. Its antigen is unknown. TCR beta CDR3 regions were amplified from RNA. First-round RT-PCR of the TCR CDR3 relied on the HTBI primer set. TCRdb reprocessed the multiplex PCR reads via MiXCR and lists one record per CDR3 protein. The data hold about 610,000 distinct CDR3 sequences, with 14% to 15% observed a single time. Whole-study results and caveats: Ophthalmopathy and stable hyperthyroidism were told apart by a 13 V-J model.

Germline V gives CDR1 SQVTM, CDR2 ANQGSEA. V lost 4 bases, J lost 5 bases, and 11 bases lay in between. CDR3 length equals 12 residues. The sequence derives from a woman between 40 and 50 years old with Graves' ophthalmopathy. Sequenced material: blood. The chain combines TRBV29-1 with TRBJ1-1; D is undetermined. DNA of the CDR3: TGCAGCGTTGGGAGTTATGGGACTGAAGCTTTCTTT. It specifies CSVGSYGTEAFF.